A selection of T cell receptor beta chains follows, all from one sample in a study of monozygotic twins with inflammatory bowel disease. TCRdb reanalyzed the 5' RACE reads and collapses them to one entry per CDR3 protein, without DNA. The sample includes roughly 320,000 distinct CDR3 sequences. The sequenced sample was blood. The receptors were sampled from a human donor with ulcerative colitis or Crohn's disease, or a healthy co-twin of an affected twin (not recorded which). The CDR3 runs from the conserved cysteine through the conserved F or W.

j_gene: TRBJ2-3
v_gene: TRBV18
CDR3aa: CASSGADTQYF

j_gene: TRBJ2-7
v_gene: TRBV5-1
CDR3aa: CASSIQGYTYEQYF

j_gene: TRBJ2-7
v_gene: TRBV12-3/TRBV12-4
CDR3aa: CASSLIGEQYF

j_gene: TRBJ2-5
v_gene: TRBV5-1
CDR3aa: CASTPLAPGGGETQYF

j_gene: TRBJ1-5
v_gene: TRBV15
CDR3aa: CATSRDPRDGNQPQHF

j_gene: TRBJ2-1
v_gene: TRBV20-1
CDR3aa: CSASSGRISEQFF

j_gene: TRBJ2-4
v_gene: TRBV3-1
CDR3aa: CASSQGPSVKLPNIQYF

j_gene: TRBJ1-4
v_gene: TRBV27
CDR3aa: CASSSGGQGVEKLFF

j_gene: TRBJ2-7
v_gene: TRBV12-3/TRBV12-4
CDR3aa: CASREDTGKYEQYF

j_gene: TRBJ1-5
v_gene: TRBV27
CDR3aa: CASSKGLVTGLGSNQPQHF

j_gene: TRBJ2-7
v_gene: TRBV5-1
CDR3aa: CASSLAGQAPYEQYF

j_gene: TRBJ2-3
v_gene: TRBV6-5
CDR3aa: CASSYDARDTQYF

j_gene: TRBJ2-3
v_gene: TRBV9
CDR3aa: CASSLTGNTQYF

j_gene: TRBJ2-1
v_gene: TRBV20-1
CDR3aa: CSAVLAGGNEQFF

j_gene: TRBJ1-6
v_gene: TRBV7-2
CDR3aa: CASSLDWEGSPLHF

j_gene: TRBJ1-1
v_gene: TRBV28
CDR3aa: CASISGAGAETEAFF

j_gene: TRBJ2-2
v_gene: TRBV27
CDR3aa: CASSYRRTGELFF

j_gene: TRBJ2-7
v_gene: TRBV18
CDR3aa: CASSPYGTGGSYEQYF

j_gene: TRBJ1-5
v_gene: TRBV20-1
CDR3aa: CSARAPGVNQPQHF

j_gene: TRBJ2-2
v_gene: TRBV24-1
CDR3aa: CATSETGGKVNTGELFF

j_gene: TRBJ2-7
v_gene: TRBV5-4
CDR3aa: CASSSGLDNYEQYF

j_gene: TRBJ2-1
v_gene: TRBV24-1
CDR3aa: CATSDFLAGNEQFF

j_gene: TRBJ2-7
v_gene: TRBV5-1
CDR3aa: CASSFTGTYEQYF

j_gene: TRBJ2-1
v_gene: TRBV5-6
CDR3aa: CASSLPRDRSYNEQFF

j_gene: TRBJ2-7
v_gene: TRBV28
CDR3aa: CASSFLQSTYEQYF

j_gene: TRBJ1-5
v_gene: TRBV12-3/TRBV12-4
CDR3aa: CASTARQGRQPQHF

j_gene: TRBJ1-6
v_gene: TRBV11-2
CDR3aa: CASSLWDSSSYNSPLHF

j_gene: TRBJ2-1
v_gene: TRBV7-2
CDR3aa: CASSSTSGGGRDEQFF

j_gene: TRBJ1-1
v_gene: TRBV20-1
CDR3aa: CSARRGGSNTEAFF

j_gene: TRBJ2-7
v_gene: TRBV20-1
CDR3aa: CSANYPGLGSEQYF

j_gene: TRBJ2-7
v_gene: TRBV5-1
CDR3aa: CASSLGTSGRLNEQYF

j_gene: TRBJ1-6
v_gene: TRBV28
CDR3aa: CAIFRDRVNSPLHF

j_gene: TRBJ2-5
v_gene: TRBV20-1
CDR3aa: CSASGGRETQYF

j_gene: TRBJ2-2
v_gene: TRBV4-2
CDR3aa: CASSHLGLGELFF

j_gene: TRBJ1-2
v_gene: TRBV12-3/TRBV12-4
CDR3aa: CASSLGQGRRGYTF

j_gene: TRBJ2-6
v_gene: TRBV7-9
CDR3aa: CASSLALVFPGANVLTF